Below are 13 T cell receptor beta chains sequenced from a single sample in a study of T-cell memory formation after mild COVID-19. TCRdb analysed the 5' RACE reads with MiXCR anew, one entry per CDR3 protein. The data show about 240,000 distinct CDR3 sequences, 7.5% to 10% seen once. The sequenced sample was PBMCs or a T cell subset sorted from them (not recorded which). All receptors come from a man between 18 and 35 years old who had mild COVID-19 (a few samples of this study predate the infection). Cell type and time point are not known.

V usage is TRBV27 and J usage is TRBJ2-1, with D perhaps TRBD1 (5 bases). The V end was cut by 7 bases, the J end by 12 bases, with 13 bases between. Germline CDR1 is MNHEY and CDR2 is SMNVEV (reference sequence). CDR3 size: 11 residues. This chain's CDR3 is CASIIRGTQFF. The CDR3, as DNA: TGTGCCAGCATTATTAGGGGTACGCAGTTCTTC.

Ten or more counts support this clonotype. This chain joins TRBV4-3 and TRBJ1-1; no firm D call. Germline loops: CDR1 LGHNA, CDR2 YSLEER. Trimming stripped 1 base from V and 9 bases from J, with 18 bases between. The CDR3 totals 15 residues. The chain's CDR3 is CASSQVYSQDHQAFF. DNA of the CDR3: TGCGCCAGCAGCCAAGTATATTCCCAGGATCACCAAGCTTTCTTT.

The chain links TRBV4-1 to TRBJ2-3, with D perhaps TRBD2 (5 bases). Trimming took off 0 bases at V and 3 bases at J, with 7 bases between the two ends. Germline lookup yields CDR1 MGHRA and CDR2 YSYEKL. The CDR3 totals 14 residues. CDR3 in DNA: TGCGCCAGCAGCCAAGAGACGGGGACAGATACGCAGTATTTT. Its translation: CASSQETGTDTQYF.

The CDR3 DNA follows: TGCGCCAGCAGCCAAGATCAGGCAGACAATCAGCCCCAGCATTTT. It yields the protein CASSQDQADNQPQHF. The genes are TRBV4-3 and TRBJ1-5, with D uncertain. Per the germline V gene, CDR1 is LGHNA and CDR2 is YSLEER. The CDR3 spans 15 residues. The V and J ends lost 0 bases and 3 bases respectively, with 9 bases between them.

This chain links TRBV10-3 with TRBJ2-7; D perhaps matches TRBD2 (5 bases). Trimming removed 6 bases at V and 3 bases at J, with 18 bases between. The length of the CDR3 is 15 residues. Germline V gene data show CDR1 as ENHRY and CDR2 as SYGVKD. The CDR3 reads CAISTDGGRRYEQYF. The CDR3 DNA reads TGTGCCATCAGCACGGACGGAGGACGTCGCTACGAGCAGTACTTC.

This clonotype was counted a few times. This chain uses TRBV5-1 with TRBJ2-2; D uncertain. The CDR3 length is 15 residues. The V end was cut by 0 bases, the J end by 2 bases, with 8 bases between. Per the germline V gene, CDR1 is SGHRS and CDR2 is YFSETQ. The CDR3: CASSLALANTGELFF. The CDR3 nucleotides are TGCGCCAGCAGCTTGGCCTTGGCCAACACCGGGGAGCTGTTTTTT.

The CDR3 spells CASSYGTIQYF. CDR3 coding DNA: TGTGCCAGCAGTTACGGTACCATTCAGTACTTC. The V and J genes are TRBV6-5 and TRBJ2-4; D unclear. The CDR3 sequence is 11 residues long. The V gene lost 2 bases and the J gene lost 9 bases, with 5 bases spanning the gap. The germline V gene encodes CDR1 MNHEY and CDR2 SVGAGI.

Remarks on this clonotype: The junction does not match germline at one end; this may be a read error. This rearrangement joins TRBV10-3 to TRBJ2-6; D is ambiguous. The CDR3 is made up of 16 amino acids. Germline CDR1 is ENHRY and CDR2 is SYGVKD. The CDR3 DNA reads as TGTGACATCAGCCCGAAAGGAACGGAGGGGGCCAACGTCCTGACTTTC. Amino acids: CDISPKGTEGANVLTF.

This chain connects TRBV10-3 to TRBJ2-6, with 12 bases fitting TRBD1. The CDR3 is made up of 17 amino acids. V was pared by 6 bases and J by 2 bases, with 5 bases of the junction left unmatched. Germline-derived CDR1 and CDR2 are ENHRY and SYGVKD. CDR3 bases: TGTGCCATCAGCCCGGGACAGGGGGCACCTGGGGCCAACGTCCTGACTTTC. As protein: CAISPGQGAPGANVLTF.

The chain links TRBV7-2 to TRBJ1-1; D unclear. The CDR3 has 13 residues. The ends were cut back, 4 bases at V and 5 bases at J, with 11 bases in the middle. CDR1 SGHTA and CDR2 FQGNSA come from the germline V gene. The CDR3 DNA is TGTGCCAGCAGCTCAGGAGTCAGAACTGAAGCTTTCTTT. Protein product: CASSSGVRTEAFF.

The sample holds a few counts of this clonotype. V gene TRBV2 combines with J gene TRBJ2-7, with 8 positions matching TRBD1. This CDR3 region has 14 residues. Per the germline V gene, CDR1 is SNHLY and CDR2 is FYNNEI. Germline trimming cut 7 bases from V and 3 bases from J; bases unmatched to any gene: 8. The CDR3 spells CASTSGQGVYEQYV. CDR3 sequence (DNA): TGTGCCAGCACCTCCGGACAGGGAGTCTACGAGCAGTACGTC.

This clonotype was seen ten or more times. The CDR3 is CASSLVTGTSGNTIYF. DNA of the CDR3: TGCGCCAGCAGCTTGGTTACAGGGACCTCTGGAAACACCATATATTTT. V usage is TRBV5-1 and J usage is TRBJ1-3, with D maybe TRBD1 (6 bases). V gave up 0 bases and J gave up 0 bases, with 10 bases separating them. The CDR3 length is 16 residues. Germline CDR1 is SGHRS and CDR2 is YFSETQ.

The chain is built from TRBV12-3 or TRBV12-4 and TRBJ1-1; 7 bases align to TRBD1. Germline trimming cut 3 bases from V and 4 bases from J; bases unmatched to any gene: 5. This CDR3 is built from 14 residues. CDR3 sequence (DNA): TGTGCCAGCAGTTTCGCCCAGGGGGGCACTGAAGCTTTCTTT. It translates to CASSFAQGGTEAFF.